This T cell receptor beta chain originates from a study of blood T cell repertoires in COVID-19. As for the study in general: PBMCs, B-cell-depleted T cells, or T cells provided the cDNA or gDNA that made up the material.

In terms of age and location, participants ranged from roughly 18 to 100 years and lived in about two dozen US areas. Clinical history reported by participants formed the basis on which cohorts were assigned. The germline gives CDR1 MNHEY, CDR2 SVGAGI. The V end lost 8 bases, the J end lost 1 base, and 12 bases lay between the germline ends. This CDR3 has 13 amino acids. Authors' methods: Counts of nucleated cells, estimated from reference gene primer amplification, were obtained. Clones were sequenced by immunoSEQ multiplex PCR, and TCRdb holds only the in-frame ones, with some missing. The DNA gave D and trimming, while V, J and clone size come from that table. The sample has 250,000 to 350,000 clones, 80% to 90% seen once.

The clonotype comes from a woman between 18 and 29 years old who had recovered from COVID-19. The sequenced sample was PBMCs or T cells enriched from blood (not recorded which). The rearrangement links TRBV6-5 to TRBJ2-7; D perhaps matches TRBD2 (7 bases). The CDR3 DNA reads TGTGCCAGCGGGAGGGACAAATCCTACGAGCAGTACTTC. Translated, it gives CASGRDKSYEQYF.